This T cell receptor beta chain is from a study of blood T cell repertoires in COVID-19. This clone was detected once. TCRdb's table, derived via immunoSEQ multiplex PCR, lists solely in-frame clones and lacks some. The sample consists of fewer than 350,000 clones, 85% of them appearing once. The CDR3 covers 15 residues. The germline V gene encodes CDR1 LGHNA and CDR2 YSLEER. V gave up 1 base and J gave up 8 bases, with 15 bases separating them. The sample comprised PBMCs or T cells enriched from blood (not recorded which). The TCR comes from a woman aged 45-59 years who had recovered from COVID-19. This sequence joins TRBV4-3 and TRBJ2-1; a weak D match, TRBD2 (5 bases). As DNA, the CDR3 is TGCGCCAGCAGCCAAGGGTCCCGGGGTAGGGATGAGCAGTTCTTC. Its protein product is CASSQGSRGRDEQFF.